This T cell receptor (beta chain) originates from a study of regulatory T cells in long-lasting Graves disease. The germline CDR1 and CDR2 sequences are MNHEY and SVGEGT. Between the trimmed V and J ends, which lost 10 bases and 0 bases, there was a span of 15 bases. CDR3 length equals 15 residues. The time point was: newly diagnosed GD, antithyroid drugs for less than 3 months. The TCR library used RNA extracted from PBMCs. Diagnosing Graves' disease relied on the American Thyroid Association guidelines. Approximately 8.9-milliliter peripheral blood samples went into EDTA tubes. For TCR beta, libraries came from iRepertoire HTBI primers and Arm-PCR of CDR3 regions. TCRdb re-derived calls from the multiplex PCR reads in MiXCR, one entry per CDR3 protein. This table has around 400,000 distinct CDR3 sequences, about 14% appearing once. Whole-study results and caveats: TCR diversity was lower in persistent Graves' patients than in newly diagnosed ones. TRBV28 was favored in persistent disease, as were TRBJ1-2 and TRBJ2-5.

This clonotype was found many times. Its antigen is currently unknown. The gene calls are TRBV6-2 or TRBV6-3 and TRBJ2-2; tentatively, D is TRBD2 (5 bases). The sequenced sample was peripheral blood mononuclear cells (PBMCs), obtained at new diagnosis, from a patient treated with antithyroid drugs. The TCR sequence derives from a female donor with Graves disease. CDR3 DNA: TGTGCCACCTTAAGGGCGGGTTCGAACACCGGGGAGCTGTTTTTT. Its translation: CATLRAGSNTGELFF.